One and the same sample provided the 10 T cell receptor beta chains below, sequenced in a study of blood T cell repertoires in COVID-19. The protocol was immunoSEQ multiplex PCR, while the TCRdb copy is restricted to in-frame clones and leaves out a portion. The sample has around 260,000 clones; about nine tenths are singletons. Source material: peripheral blood. All receptors derive from a woman aged 40 to 50 who had recovered from COVID-19.

As concerns this clone: Compared with germline, one end of the junction differs, possibly owing to a read error. The chain uses TRBV13 and TRBJ1-1; TRBD1 is a possible D gene (5 bases). Germline CDR1 PRHDT, CDR2 FYEKMQ (reference sequence). The length of the CDR3 is 12 residues. The CDR3 is CASSLREWSGDF. The CDR3 DNA sequence: TGTGCCAGCAGCTTAAGGGAGTGGTCGGGGGATTTT.

V usage is TRBV7-2 and J usage is TRBJ1-4, with 10 bases identical to TRBD1. Losses at the gene ends were 5 bases for V and 3 bases for J; bases not matched to a gene: 6. This CDR3 has 16 residues. The germline V gene encodes CDR1 SGHTA and CDR2 FQGNSA. Here the CDR3 DNA reads TGTGCCAGCAGCGCCCGACAGGGGGCCCCTAATGAAAAACTGTTTTTT. Residues: CASSARQGAPNEKLFF.

This sequence joins TRBV6-5 and TRBJ1-4; 8 nucleotides line up with TRBD1. V shed 2 bases and J 1 base; nucleotides not matched to a gene: 3. The CDR3 loop spans 16 amino acids. Germline CDR1 MNHEY, CDR2 SVGAGI. The DNA for the CDR3 is TGTGCCAGCAGTTACACTGGGACAGGAACTAATGAAAAACTGTTTTTT. Its protein product is CASSYTGTGTNEKLFF.

This sequence joins TRBV7-5 and TRBJ2-3; the D call of TRBD1 is as the table states it, not checked on the DNA. TRBV7-5 is a listed pseudogene. This CDR3 has 17 residues. The CDR3 DNA reads TGTGCCAGAAGCTTAGCAGGGGCAATGACAACTACAGATACGCAGTATTTT. The encoded protein is CARSLAGAMTTTDTQYF.

J is TRBJ1-2 and V is TRBV11-2; tentative D call: TRBD1 (5 bases). Germline values: CDR1 SGHAT, CDR2 FQNNGV. The CDR3 has 16 residues. With 1 base removed from V and 3 bases from J, the gap between germline ends came to 15 bases. In DNA form, the CDR3 reads TGTGCCAGCAGCTTAGTTCTGCAGGGCGTCGACTATGGCTACACCTTC. Translation: CASSLVLQGVDYGYTF.

In its sample, this clone was seen once. The chain employs TRBV10-3 and TRBJ2-7, with 8 positions matching TRBD1. CDR3 length equals 14 residues. Germline trimming cut 4 bases from V and 4 bases from J; bases unmatched to any gene: 6. Germline values: CDR1 ENHRY, CDR2 SYGVKD. In nucleotides, the CDR3 is TGTGCCATCAGTGCGGACAGGGTCGGTTACGAGCAGTACTTC. Translation gives CAISADRVGYEQYF.

This clone appeared a single time. The J gene is TRBJ1-5, the V gene TRBV5-1; a weak D match, TRBD1 (5 bases). Germline-derived CDR1 and CDR2 are SGHRS and YFSETQ. V was cut by 0 bases and J by 0 bases, with 13 bases left in between. This CDR3 contains 17 residues. In DNA, the CDR3 is TGCGCCAGCAGCTTGGACACAGGCCTTTATAGCAATCAGCCCCAGCATTTT. Residues: CASSLDTGLYSNQPQHF.

This clone has a single count. The chain links TRBV10-3 to TRBJ2-1; the match to TRBD2 covers 9 bases. CDR1 and CDR2 (germline): ENHRY, SYGVKD. V dropped 4 bases and J dropped 3; count of bases not matched to a gene: 7. This CDR3 is 16 amino acids long. CDR3 in amino acids: CAISAWGGGDYNEQFF. The CDR3 DNA sequence: TGTGCCATCAGTGCGTGGGGCGGGGGGGACTACAATGAGCAGTTCTTC.

The count of this clone is one. The CDR3 DNA reads TGTGCCAGCAGCCCCCAACCAGTTGAGGGCGAGCAGTACTTC. Its protein is CASSPQPVEGEQYF. The rearrangement joins TRBV7-9 to TRBJ2-7; tentative D call: TRBD2 (5 bases). Trimming stripped 5 bases from V and 6 bases from J, with 17 bases between. Per germline, CDR1 SEHNR and CDR2 FQNEAQ (reference sequence). The CDR3 spans 14 residues.

V usage is TRBV18 and J usage is TRBJ2-1; 9 nucleotides agree with TRBD1. The germline V gene has CDR1 KGHSH and CDR2 LQKENI. The CDR3 is made up of 15 amino acids. V shed 10 bases and J 10 bases; nucleotides not matched to a gene: 17. CDR3 DNA: TGTGCCACCCCCTCGGGGACAGGGACTGGTAGGGAGCAGTTCTTC. Encoded protein: CATPSGTGTGREQFF.